This entry describes one TCR beta chain. The sample originates from a study of blood T cell repertoires in COVID-19. Overall study: The analysed material was cDNA or gDNA that came from T cells, B-cell-depleted T cells, or PBMCs.

Only in-frame clones appear in the TCRdb table, and some are missing; sequencing was by immunoSEQ multiplex PCR. There are some 190,000 clones in the sample; roughly 77% occur only once, and less than 20% lies in the top ten. V was pared by 0 bases and J by 5 bases, with 10 bases between. Germline CDR1 SEHNR, CDR2 FQNEAQ (reference sequence). The CDR3 spans 14 residues. This chain connects TRBV7-9 to TRBJ1-1; D gene uncertain. This TCR came from a woman aged 45-60 years with acute COVID-19. The specimen was PBMCs or T cells enriched from blood (not recorded which). This CDR3 is CASSLALGSTEAFF. The CDR3 DNA follows: TGTGCCAGCAGCTTAGCCCTGGGGAGTACTGAAGCTTTCTTT.